The clone carrying this T cell receptor beta chain appeared many times. Trimming stripped 2 bases from V and 2 bases from J, with 18 bases between. The CDR3 length is 17 residues. Germline assignment: CDR1 DFQATT and CDR2 SNEGSKA (reference sequence). This sample was taken from a study of T-cell reconstitution after alpha-beta-depleted transplantation in children. Unique molecular identifiers were used in preparing the TCRbeta library. TCRdb ran MiXCR on the PCR reads and lists one entry per CDR3 protein. In the table there are 80,000 to 95,000 distinct CDR3 sequences, more than 7% of which are singletons.

The TCR was taken from a human donor who donated a stem cell graft to a child with congenital amegakaryocytic thrombocytopenia. The specimen was PBMCs from the stem cell graft donor, collected from the stem cell graft. V gene TRBV20-1 combines with J gene TRBJ2-2; D remains ambiguous. The CDR3: CSARLPGGGRNTGELFF. Written as DNA, the CDR3 is TGCAGTGCTAGATTACCCGGCGGCGGACGAAACACCGGGGAGCTGTTTTTT.